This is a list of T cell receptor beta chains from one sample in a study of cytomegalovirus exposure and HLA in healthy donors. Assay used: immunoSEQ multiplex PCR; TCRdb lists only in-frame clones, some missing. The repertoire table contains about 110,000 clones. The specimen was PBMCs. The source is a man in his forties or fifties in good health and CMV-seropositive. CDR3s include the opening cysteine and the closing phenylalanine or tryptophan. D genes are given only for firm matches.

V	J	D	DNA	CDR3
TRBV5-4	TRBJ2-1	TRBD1	TGTGCCAGCAGCTTGCCGGGACAGGGGATTAATGAGCAGTTCTTC	CASSLPGQGINEQFF
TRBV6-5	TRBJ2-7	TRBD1	TGTGCCAGCAGAGACCGGGACAGGGTCCACGAGCAGTACTTC	CASRDRDRVHEQYF
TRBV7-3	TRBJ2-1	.	TGTGCCAGCAGCTTATTATCCTCACGGCTAGCGAAGGGTAATGAGCAGTTCTTC	CASSLLSSRLAKGNEQFF
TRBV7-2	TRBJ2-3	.	TGTGCCAGCAGCTTTGACGGGGTGAGCACAGATACGCAGTATTTT	CASSFDGVSTDTQYF
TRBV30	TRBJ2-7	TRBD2	TGTGCCTGGGGTCGGGGGGACCCCTACGAGCAGTACTTC	CAWGRGDPYEQYF
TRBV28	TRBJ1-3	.	TGTGCCAGCAGTTTCAGGCTAGGGGGTTCTGGAAACACCATATATTTT	CASSFRLGGSGNTIYF
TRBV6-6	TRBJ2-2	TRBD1	TGTGCCAGCAGGTCACAGGGGCCCCAGGCCGGGGAGCTGTTTTTT	CASRSQGPQAGELFF
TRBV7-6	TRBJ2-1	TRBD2	TGTGCCAGCAGCTTGGGGGGAGGGCCGGGCAATGAGCAGTTCTTC	CASSLGGGPGNEQFF
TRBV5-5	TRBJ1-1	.	TGTGCCAGCAGCTTCCGACTACCTGACGGCGGGGGAACTGAAGCTTTCTTT	CASSFRLPDGGGTEAFF
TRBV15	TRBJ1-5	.	TGTGCCACCAGCAGAGACGGAGGGTTGAGCCCTCTTAATCAGCCCCAGCATTTT	CATSRDGGLSPLNQPQHF
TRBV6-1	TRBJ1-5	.	TGTGCCACCTGGTCTGGACACTATAGCAATCAGCCCCAGCATTTT	CATWSGHYSNQPQHF
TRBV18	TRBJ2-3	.	TGTGCCAGCTCACCACCCGACAGGAGCACAGATACGCAGTATTTT	CASSPPDRSTDTQYF
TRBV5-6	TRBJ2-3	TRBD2	TGTGCCAGCAGTTACGGGACTAGCGGGAGTGCAGATACGCAGTATTTT	CASSYGTSGSADTQYF
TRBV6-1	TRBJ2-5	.	TGTGCCAGCAGTGAGTCCCTAGTTGTGGAGACCCAGTACTTC	CASSESLVVETQYF
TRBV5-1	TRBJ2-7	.	TGCGCCAGCAGCTTGGGTAGTATCGGACAAGGGGTCAACTACGAGCAGTACTTC	CASSLGSIGQGVNYEQYF
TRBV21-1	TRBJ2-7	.	TGTGCCAGCAGCAAAGGTCAAGCGGGAGGGCCGACCTACGAGCAGTACTTC	CASSKGQAGGPTYEQYF
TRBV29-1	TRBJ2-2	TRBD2	TGCAGCGTGGCAGCGGGAGGGAACACCGGGGAGCTGTTTTTT	CSVAAGGNTGELFF
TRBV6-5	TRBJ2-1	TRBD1	TGTGCCAGCAGTTATGGGACAGTAAAAGAGCAGTTCTTC	CASSYGTVKEQFF
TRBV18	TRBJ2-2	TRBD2	TGTGCCAGCTCACCAGGACTAGCGGGAGCTTACACCGGGGAGCTGTTTTTT	CASSPGLAGAYTGELFF
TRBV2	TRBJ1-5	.	TGTGCCAGCACCCGGGGGAAGTATAGCAATCAGCCCCAGCATTTT	CASTRGKYSNQPQHF
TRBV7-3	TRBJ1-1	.	TGTGCCAGCAGCACTGGGGGCGACACTGAAGCTTTCTTT	CASSTGGDTEAFF
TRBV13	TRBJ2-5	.	TGTGCCAGCAGCTTAGGGTGGCACAAGTACCAAGAGACCCAGTACTTC	CASSLGWHKYQETQYF
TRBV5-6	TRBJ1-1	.	TGTGCCAGCAGCCCGGGACTAAACACTGAAGCTTTCTTT	CASSPGLNTEAFF
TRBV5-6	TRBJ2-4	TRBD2	TGTGCCAGCAGCTTAGGTCTAGCGGTTGACATTCAGTACTTC	CASSLGLAVDIQYF
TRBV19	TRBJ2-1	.	TGTGCCAGTAGACCCGATCGTAGCTCCTACAATGAGCAGTTCTTC	CASRPDRSSYNEQFF
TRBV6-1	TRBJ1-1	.	TGTGCCAGCAGTCGGTTAGGGGATGAAGCTTTCTTT	CASSRLGDEAFF
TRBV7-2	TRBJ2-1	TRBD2	TGTGCCAGCAGCCCCCGACTAGCGGGAGAGGGATACAATGAGCAGTTCTTC	CASSPRLAGEGYNEQFF
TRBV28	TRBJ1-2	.	TGTGCCAGCAGTTTATTGGGGACACAGGGCAACTATGGCTACACCTTC	CASSLLGTQGNYGYTF
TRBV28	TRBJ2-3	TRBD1	TGTGCCAGCAGTGCCTGGGACAGGTTGAGAACAGATACGCAGTATTTT	CASSAWDRLRTDTQYF
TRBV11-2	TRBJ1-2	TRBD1	TGTGCCAGCAGCTGGACAGGGTTCACCTATGGCTACACCTTC	CASSWTGFTYGYTF
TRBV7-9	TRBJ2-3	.	TGTGCCAGCAGCTTATGGGCCCCCACAGATACGCAGTATTTT	CASSLWAPTDTQYF
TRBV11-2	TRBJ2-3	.	TGTGCCAGCAGCTGGGACTCCACAGATACGCAGTATTTT	CASSWDSTDTQYF
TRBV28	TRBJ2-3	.	TGTGCCAGCTTCCCCTTAGGGGGAGACCCAGATACGCAGTATTTT	CASFPLGGDPDTQYF
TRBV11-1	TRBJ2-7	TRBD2	TGTGCCAGCAGCTTAGGGGGACTAGCAGTCGAGCAGTACTTC	CASSLGGLAVEQYF
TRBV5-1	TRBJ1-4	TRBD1	TGCGCCAGCAGCTTGGGGGGGACAGGGGCGTCAACTAATGAAAAACTGTTTTTT	CASSLGGTGASTNEKLFF
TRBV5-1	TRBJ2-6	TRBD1	TGCGCCAGCAGCTCACCTACCGCCCGGGGACAGGGAAAAATGAGGGGACCTGGGGCCAACGTCCTGACTTTC	CASSSPTARGQGKMRGPGANVLTF
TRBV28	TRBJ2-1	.	TGTGCCAGCAGTTCCCTCACTAAAGCGGGCGGAAACAATGAGCAGTTCTTC	CASSSLTKAGGNNEQFF
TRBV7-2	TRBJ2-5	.	TGTGCCAGCAGCCGGGACACGGAGACCCAGTACTTC	CASSRDTETQYF
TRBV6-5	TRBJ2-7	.	TGTGCCAGCAGGGACAGAGGTTCGCTAGAGCAGTACTTC	CASRDRGSLEQYF
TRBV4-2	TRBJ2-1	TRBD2	TGTGCCAGCAGCCAGTTATTAGCGGGAGGGCCGGCTGAGCAGTTCTTC	CASSQLLAGGPAEQFF
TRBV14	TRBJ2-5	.	TGTGCCAGCAGCCACGGGGGGACCCAGTACTTC	CASSHGGTQYF
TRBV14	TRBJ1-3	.	TGTGCCAGCAGCCAAGATCGGGGGATCCCTGGAAACACCATATATTTT	CASSQDRGIPGNTIYF
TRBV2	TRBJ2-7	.	TGTGCCAGCAGTGAAGGTCCCTCCGCAGGGCAGTACTTC	CASSEGPSAGQYF
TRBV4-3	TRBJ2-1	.	TGCGCCAGCAGCCAGGGGACTGCCAGGGAGCAGTTCTTC	CASSQGTAREQFF
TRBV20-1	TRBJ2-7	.	TGCAGTGCTAAAACGACAGAGCAGTACTTC	CSAKTTEQYF
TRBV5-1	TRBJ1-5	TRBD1	TGCGCCAGCAGCCCGGGACAGGGCGTTAGCAATCAGCCCCAGCATTTT	CASSPGQGVSNQPQHF
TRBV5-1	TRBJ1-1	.	TGCGCCAGCAGCTTGCAACAGAACACTGAAGCTTTCTTT	CASSLQQNTEAFF
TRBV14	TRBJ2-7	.	TGTGCCAGCAGCCAAGATCCCCAGGGCAGGGACTACGAGCAGTACTTC	CASSQDPQGRDYEQYF
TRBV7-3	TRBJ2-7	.	TGTGCCAGCAGCTTGGCCCCCGCCTACGAGCAGTACTTC	CASSLAPAYEQYF
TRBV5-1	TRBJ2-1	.	TGCGCCAGCAGCCAAACTCGGAGCTCCTACAATGAGCAGTTCTTC	CASSQTRSSYNEQFF
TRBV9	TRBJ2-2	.	TGTGCCAGCAGCGTTAGTACCGCGGACAGGAACACCGGGGAGCTGTTTTTT	CASSVSTADRNTGELFF
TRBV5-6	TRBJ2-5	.	TGTGCCAGCAGCGCGCAGGGGGGTCTCGGAGGGGAGCAGTACTTC	CASSAQGGLGGEQYF
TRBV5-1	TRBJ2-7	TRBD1	TGCGCCAGCAGCTTGGGGGACAGGGCTAACGAGCAGTACTTC	CASSLGDRANEQYF
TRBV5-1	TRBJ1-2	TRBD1	TGCGCCAGCAGCTTGTGGGCAGGGGGCCCCGTGGAGTTTGGCTACACCTTC	CASSLWAGGPVEFGYTF
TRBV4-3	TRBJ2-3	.	TGCGCCAGCAGCCAAGAAAGGAGGGATACGCAGTATTTT	CASSQERRDTQYF